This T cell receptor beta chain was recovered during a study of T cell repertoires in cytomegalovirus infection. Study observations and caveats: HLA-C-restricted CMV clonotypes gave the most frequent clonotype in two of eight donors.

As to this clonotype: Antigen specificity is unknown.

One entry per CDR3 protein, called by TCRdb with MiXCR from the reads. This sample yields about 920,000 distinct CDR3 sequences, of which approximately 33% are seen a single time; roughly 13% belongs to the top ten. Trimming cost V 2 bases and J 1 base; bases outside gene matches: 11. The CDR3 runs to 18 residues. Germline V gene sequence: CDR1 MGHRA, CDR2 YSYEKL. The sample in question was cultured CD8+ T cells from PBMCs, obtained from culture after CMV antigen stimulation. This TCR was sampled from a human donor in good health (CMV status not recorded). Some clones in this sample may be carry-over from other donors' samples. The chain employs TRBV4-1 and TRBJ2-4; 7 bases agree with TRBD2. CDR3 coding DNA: TGCGCCAGCAGCCAAACCCGGACGGTGGGGGGGGCCAAAAACATTCAGTACTTC. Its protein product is CASSQTRTVGGAKNIQYF.